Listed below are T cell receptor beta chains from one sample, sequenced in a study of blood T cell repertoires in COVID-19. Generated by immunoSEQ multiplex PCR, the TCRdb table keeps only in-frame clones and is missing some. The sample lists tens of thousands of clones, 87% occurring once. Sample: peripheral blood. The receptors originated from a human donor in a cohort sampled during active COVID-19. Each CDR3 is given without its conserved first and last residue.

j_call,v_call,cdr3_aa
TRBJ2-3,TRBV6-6,ASSLRPVGPPDTQY
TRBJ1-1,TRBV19,ASKNRGFEAF
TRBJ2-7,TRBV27,ASSKTSGRWYEQY
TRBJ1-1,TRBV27,ASSLTGAGAEAF
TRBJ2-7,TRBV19,ASSLRLGAYEQY
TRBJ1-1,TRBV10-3,AISGSGRGDTEAF
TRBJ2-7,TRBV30,AWSPGTLRTSGSYEQY
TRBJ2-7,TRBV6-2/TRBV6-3,ASSYGTSGEQY
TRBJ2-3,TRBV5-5,ASSSSRTSGTDTQY
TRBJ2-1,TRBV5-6,ASSLFVGGEQF
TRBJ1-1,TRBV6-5,ASTVGQGRSAF
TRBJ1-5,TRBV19,ASRRQNQPQH